This T cell receptor beta chain was observed in a study of cytotoxic CD8 clonotypes in ibrutinib-treated CLL. The wider study: The patients, under 13 relapsed/refractory and approximately 14 treatment-naive, included 17 who were IGHV unmutated. Samples yielded averages of hundreds of thousands of productive templates and about 89,000 productive rearrangements.

Study results and limitations: Age-matched healthy donor levels were exceeded by baseline clonality, which tracked circulating CD8+ T-cell counts. Clonality was elevated at ibrutinib response and had returned toward baseline at progression.

Produced via immunoSEQ multiplex PCR; TCRdb's table is partial and in-frame only. The sample lists about 160,000 clones; roughly 90% were seen once. As to this clone: The antigen remains undetermined.

The CDR3 spans 14 residues. V gave up 7 bases and J gave up 8 bases, with 20 bases separating them. Germline V gene sequence: CDR1 MNHEY, CDR2 SMNVEV (reference sequence). The chain joins TRBV27 to TRBJ1-2; D is uncertain. The TCR was taken from a human donor with chronic lymphocytic leukemia. The sample in question was PBMCs, obtained at disease progression, from a patient treated with ibrutinib. In DNA, the CDR3 is TGTGCCAGCAAGTCGGGCAGGAATTTGGAGGGCTACACCTTC. Residues: CASKSGRNLEGYTF.